This section outlines one T cell receptor beta chain sequence together with its context. This sample is drawn from a study of regulatory T cells in long-lasting Graves disease. Study-wide background: Antithyroid drugs had been taken under 3 months by newly diagnosed Graves' patients.

For TCR beta, libraries came from iRepertoire HTBI primers and Arm-PCR of CDR3 regions. MiXCR, run by TCRdb on the multiplex PCR reads, gives a single entry per CDR3 protein. The table records a few hundred thousand distinct CDR3 sequences, approximately 15% of them present only once. The CDR3 length is 14 residues. Deletions cut 4 bases from V and 4 bases from J, with 14 bases between. From germline, CDR1 is LGHDT and CDR2 YNNKEL (reference sequence). As for time point: newly diagnosed GD, antithyroid drugs for less than 3 months. Making the TCR library involved RNA that had been extracted from PBMCs. These sequences were also reported in another study, on T cells in Graves' hyperthyroidism and ophthalmopathy. Per that study: Every diagnosis used clinical symptoms, serum thyroxine and TRAb, thyroid ultrasound and orbital computed tomography. Initially, a first-round RT-PCR of the TCR CDR3 employed the HTBI primer set.

The rearrangement uses TRBV3-1 and TRBJ2-7; D is ambiguous. The starting material was peripheral blood mononuclear cells (PBMCs), obtained at new diagnosis, from a patient treated with antithyroid drugs. This clonotype was obtained from a man aged 25-45 years with Graves disease. CDR3 amino acids: CASSPPWNDYEQYF. Written as DNA, the CDR3 is TGTGCCAGCAGCCCCCCTTGGAATGATTACGAGCAGTACTTC.